This record covers a single T cell receptor beta chain. The V end was cut by 3 bases, the J end by 2 bases, with 12 bases between. From germline, CDR1 is MNHNS and CDR2 SASEGT. The CDR3 has 15 amino acids. The table came from immunoSEQ multiplex PCR; TCRdb's copy has only in-frame clones and leaves some out. The sample contains some 480,000 clones, 70% to 85% of which appear only once. This entry comes from a study of shared clonotypes between healthy human individuals. This sequence was found in a woman between 40 and 55 years old in good health. Some clones in this sample may be carry-over from other donors' samples. The chain links TRBV6-1 to TRBJ2-3; D uncertain. Material: PBMCs. CDR3 loop: CASSEGGSHTDTQYF. DNA of the CDR3: TGTGCCAGCAGTGAGGGCGGATCCCACACAGATACGCAGTATTTT.